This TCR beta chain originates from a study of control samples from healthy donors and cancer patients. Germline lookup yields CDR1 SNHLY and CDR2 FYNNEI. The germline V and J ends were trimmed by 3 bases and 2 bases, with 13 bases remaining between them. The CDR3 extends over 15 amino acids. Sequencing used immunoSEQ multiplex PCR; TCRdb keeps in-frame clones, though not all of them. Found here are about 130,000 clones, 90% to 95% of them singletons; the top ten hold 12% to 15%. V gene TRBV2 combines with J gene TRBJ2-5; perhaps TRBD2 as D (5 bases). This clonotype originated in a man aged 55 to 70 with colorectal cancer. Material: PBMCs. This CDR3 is CASSDEAGGQETQYF. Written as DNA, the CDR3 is TGTGCCAGCAGTGACGAGGCAGGAGGTCAAGAGACCCAGTACTTC.